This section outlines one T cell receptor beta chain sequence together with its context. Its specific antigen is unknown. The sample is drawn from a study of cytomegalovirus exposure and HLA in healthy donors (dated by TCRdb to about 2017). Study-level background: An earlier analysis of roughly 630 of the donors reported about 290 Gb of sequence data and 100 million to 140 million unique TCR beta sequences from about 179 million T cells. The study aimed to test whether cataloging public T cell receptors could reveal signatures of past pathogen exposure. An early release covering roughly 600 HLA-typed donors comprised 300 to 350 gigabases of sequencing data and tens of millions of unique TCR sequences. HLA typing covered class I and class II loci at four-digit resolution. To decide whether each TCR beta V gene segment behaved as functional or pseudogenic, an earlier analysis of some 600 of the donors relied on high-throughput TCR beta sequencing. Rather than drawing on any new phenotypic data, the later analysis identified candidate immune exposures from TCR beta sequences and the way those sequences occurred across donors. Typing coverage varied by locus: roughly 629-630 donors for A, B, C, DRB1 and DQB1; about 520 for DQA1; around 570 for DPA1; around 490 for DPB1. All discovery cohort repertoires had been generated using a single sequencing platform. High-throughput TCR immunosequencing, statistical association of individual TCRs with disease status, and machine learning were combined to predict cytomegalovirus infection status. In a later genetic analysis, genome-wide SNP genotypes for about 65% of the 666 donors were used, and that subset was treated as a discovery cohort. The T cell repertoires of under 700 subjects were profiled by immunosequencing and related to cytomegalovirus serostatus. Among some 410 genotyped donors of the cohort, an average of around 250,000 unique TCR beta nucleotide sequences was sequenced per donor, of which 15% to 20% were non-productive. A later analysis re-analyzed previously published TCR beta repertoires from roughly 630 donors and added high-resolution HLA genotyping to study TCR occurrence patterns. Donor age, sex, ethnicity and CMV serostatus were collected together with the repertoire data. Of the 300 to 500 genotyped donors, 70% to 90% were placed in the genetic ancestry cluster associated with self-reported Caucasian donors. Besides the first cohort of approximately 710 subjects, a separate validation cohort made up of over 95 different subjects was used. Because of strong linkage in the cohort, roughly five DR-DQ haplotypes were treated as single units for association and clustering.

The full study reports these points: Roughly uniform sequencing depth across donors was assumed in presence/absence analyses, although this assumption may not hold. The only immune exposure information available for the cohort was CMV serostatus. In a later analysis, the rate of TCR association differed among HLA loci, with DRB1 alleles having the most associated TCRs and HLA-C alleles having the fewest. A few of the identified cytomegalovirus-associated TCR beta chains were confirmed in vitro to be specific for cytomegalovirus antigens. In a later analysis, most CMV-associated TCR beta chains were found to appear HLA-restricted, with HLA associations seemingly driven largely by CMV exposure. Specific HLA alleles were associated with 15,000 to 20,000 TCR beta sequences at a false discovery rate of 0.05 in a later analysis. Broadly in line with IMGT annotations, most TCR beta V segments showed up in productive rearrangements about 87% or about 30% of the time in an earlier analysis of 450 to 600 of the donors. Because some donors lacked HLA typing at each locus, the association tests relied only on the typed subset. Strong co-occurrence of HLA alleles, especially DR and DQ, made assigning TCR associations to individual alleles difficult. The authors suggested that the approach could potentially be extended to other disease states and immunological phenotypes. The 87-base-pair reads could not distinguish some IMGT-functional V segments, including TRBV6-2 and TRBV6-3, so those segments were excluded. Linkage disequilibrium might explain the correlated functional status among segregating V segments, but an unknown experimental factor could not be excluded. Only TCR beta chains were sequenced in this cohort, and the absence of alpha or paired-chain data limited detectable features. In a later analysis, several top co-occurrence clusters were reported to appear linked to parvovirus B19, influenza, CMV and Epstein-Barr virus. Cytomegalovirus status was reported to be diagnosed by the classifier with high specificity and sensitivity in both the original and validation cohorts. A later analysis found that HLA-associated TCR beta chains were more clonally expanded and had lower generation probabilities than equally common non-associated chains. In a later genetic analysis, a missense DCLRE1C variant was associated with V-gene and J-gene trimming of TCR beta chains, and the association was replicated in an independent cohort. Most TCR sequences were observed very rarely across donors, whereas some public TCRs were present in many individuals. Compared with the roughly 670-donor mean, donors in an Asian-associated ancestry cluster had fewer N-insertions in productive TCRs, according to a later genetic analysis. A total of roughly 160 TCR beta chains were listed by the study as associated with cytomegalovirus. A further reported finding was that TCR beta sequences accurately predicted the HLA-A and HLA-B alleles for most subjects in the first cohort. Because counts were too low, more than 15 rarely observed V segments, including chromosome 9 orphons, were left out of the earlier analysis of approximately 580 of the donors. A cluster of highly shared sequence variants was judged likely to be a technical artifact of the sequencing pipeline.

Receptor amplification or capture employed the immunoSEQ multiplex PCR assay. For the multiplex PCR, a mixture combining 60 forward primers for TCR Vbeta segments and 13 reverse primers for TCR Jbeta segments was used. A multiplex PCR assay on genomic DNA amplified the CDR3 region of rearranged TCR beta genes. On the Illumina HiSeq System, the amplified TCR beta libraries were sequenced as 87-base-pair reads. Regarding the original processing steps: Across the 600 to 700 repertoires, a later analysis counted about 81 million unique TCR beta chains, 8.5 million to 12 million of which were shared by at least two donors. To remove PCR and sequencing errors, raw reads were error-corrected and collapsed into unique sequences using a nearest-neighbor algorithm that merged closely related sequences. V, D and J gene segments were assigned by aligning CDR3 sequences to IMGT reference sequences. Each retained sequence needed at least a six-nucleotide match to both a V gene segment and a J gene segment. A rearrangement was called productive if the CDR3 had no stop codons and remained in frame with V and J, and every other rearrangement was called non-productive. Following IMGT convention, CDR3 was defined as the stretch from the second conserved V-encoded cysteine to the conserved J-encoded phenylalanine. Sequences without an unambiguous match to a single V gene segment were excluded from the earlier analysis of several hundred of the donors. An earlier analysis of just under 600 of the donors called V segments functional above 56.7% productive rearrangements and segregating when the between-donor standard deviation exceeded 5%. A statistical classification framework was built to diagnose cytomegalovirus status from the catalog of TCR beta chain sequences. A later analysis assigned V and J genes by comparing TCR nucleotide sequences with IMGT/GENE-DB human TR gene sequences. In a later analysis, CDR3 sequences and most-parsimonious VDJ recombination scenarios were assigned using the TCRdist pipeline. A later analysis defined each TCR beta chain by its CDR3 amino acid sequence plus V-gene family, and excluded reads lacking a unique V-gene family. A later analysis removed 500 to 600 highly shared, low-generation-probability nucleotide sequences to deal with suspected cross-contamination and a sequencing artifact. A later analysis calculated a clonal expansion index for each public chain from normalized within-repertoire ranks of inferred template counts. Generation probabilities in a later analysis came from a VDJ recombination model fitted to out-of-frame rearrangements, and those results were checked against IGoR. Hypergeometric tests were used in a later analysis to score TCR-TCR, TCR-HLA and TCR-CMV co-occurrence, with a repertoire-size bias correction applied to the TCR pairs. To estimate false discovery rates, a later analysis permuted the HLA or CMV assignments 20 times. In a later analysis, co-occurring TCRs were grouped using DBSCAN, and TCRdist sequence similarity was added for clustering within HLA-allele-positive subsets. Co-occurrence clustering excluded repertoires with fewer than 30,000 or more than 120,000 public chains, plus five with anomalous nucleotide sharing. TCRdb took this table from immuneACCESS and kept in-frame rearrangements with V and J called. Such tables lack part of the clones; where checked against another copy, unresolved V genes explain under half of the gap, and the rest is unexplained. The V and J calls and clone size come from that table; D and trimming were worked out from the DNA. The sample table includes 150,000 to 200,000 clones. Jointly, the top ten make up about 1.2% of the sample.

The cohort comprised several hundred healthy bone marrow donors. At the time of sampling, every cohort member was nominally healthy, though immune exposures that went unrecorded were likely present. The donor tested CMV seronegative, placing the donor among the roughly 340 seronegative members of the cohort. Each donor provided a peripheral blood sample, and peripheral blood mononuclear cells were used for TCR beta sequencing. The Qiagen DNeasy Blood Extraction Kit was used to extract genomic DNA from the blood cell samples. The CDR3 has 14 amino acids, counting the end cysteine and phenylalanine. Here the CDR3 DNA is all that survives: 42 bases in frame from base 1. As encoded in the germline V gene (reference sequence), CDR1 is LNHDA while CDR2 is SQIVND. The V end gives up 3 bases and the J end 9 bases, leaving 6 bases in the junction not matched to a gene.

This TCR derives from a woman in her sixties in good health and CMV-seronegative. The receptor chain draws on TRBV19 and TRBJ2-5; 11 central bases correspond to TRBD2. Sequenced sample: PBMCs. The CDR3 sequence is CASSMTSGAWAQYF. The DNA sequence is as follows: TGTGCCAGTAGTATGACTAGCGGGGCGTGGGCCCAGTACTTC.